This T cell receptor (beta chain) is from a study of beta chain features in type 1 diabetes. The isolated RNA, all of it, was reverse transcribed, so expressed TCRB transcripts were what got sequenced. Sequencing was performed with immunoSEQ multiplex PCR; in TCRdb, only in-frame clones are kept and a portion is missing. The sample holds roughly 400,000 clones; approximately 15% are singletons and the top ten take roughly 0.033%. V lost 5 bases, J lost 0 bases, and 8 bases lay in between. The CDR3 is 14 amino acids. Germline CDR1 and CDR2: LNHDA and SQIVND (reference sequence). Comment on this clone: Other DNA sequences in the sample encode the same CDR3.

Sequencing used naive CD4+ T cells from blood. This chain links TRBV19 with TRBJ2-1, with unresolved D. This TCR was recovered from a man between 25 and 39 years old in good health. The CDR3 nucleotides are TGTGCCAGTAGTCCGGGTAGCTCCTACAATGAGCAGTTCTTC. Its protein product is CASSPGSSYNEQFF.